The table lists the clone carrying this T cell receptor (beta chain) with many counts. The antigen remains undetermined. The data originate from a study of early T cells in non-severe SARS-CoV-2 infection. Study-wide background: From unsorted whole blood, bulk RNA was sequenced, and the chains remained unpaired. Study observations and caveats: Matching against VDJdb likely underestimated virus-specific expansions, favoring anti-spike CD8.

Each single cDNA molecule received a unique molecular identifier. TCRdb redid the calling of the 5' RACE reads with MiXCR, one entry per CDR3 protein. The table lists some 87,000 distinct CDR3 sequences, over 10% of them singletons. The CDR3 spans 12 residues. CDR1 SGHRS and CDR2 YFSETQ come from the germline V gene. Between the trimmed V and J ends, which lost 4 bases and 4 bases, there was a span of 8 bases. The clonotype originates from an adult who was a healthcare worker with PCR-confirmed SARS-CoV-2 infection or an uninfected control (not recorded which). V and J are TRBV5-1 and TRBJ1-2; D is undetermined. What was sequenced was whole blood. The CDR3 reads CASSTHSYGYTF. CDR3 coding DNA: TGCGCCAGCAGCACCCACAGCTATGGCTACACCTTC.